Following are 27 T cell receptor beta chains from one sample sequenced in a study of cytomegalovirus exposure and HLA in healthy donors (dated by TCRdb to 2016 to 2017). Library construction relied on the immunoSEQ multiplex PCR assay. The multiplex PCR relied on a mix of 60 forward primers for TCR Vbeta segments and 13 reverse primers for TCR Jbeta segments. TCRdb took this table from immuneACCESS and kept in-frame rearrangements with V and J called. Such tables lack part of the clones; where checked against another copy, unresolved V genes explain under half of the gap, and the rest is unexplained. Recorded for this sample are around 94,000 clones; approximately 64% of them occurred a single time. Of the sample, approximately 4.8% falls within the top ten clones. The sequenced material came from PBMCs. The receptor source for this set is a human donor in good health.

V is TRBV19 and J is TRBJ1-1; the D is unclear. This CDR3 comprises 12 residues. Germline V gene sequence: CDR1 LNHDA, CDR2 SQIVND (reference sequence). V lost 8 bases to trimming and J lost 3 bases, with 10 bases between them. CDR3 DNA: TGTGCCAGTCGGGAGGGAGACACTGAAGCTTTCTTT. Encoded protein: CASREGDTEAFF.

This chain connects TRBV29-1 to TRBJ2-1; no reliable D call. Per germline, CDR1 SQVTM and CDR2 ANQGSEA. Trimming stripped 7 bases from V and 0 bases from J, with 10 bases between. The CDR3 covers 13 residues. For the CDR3, the DNA is TGCAGCGCGTTTTCCAGCTCCTACAATGAGCAGTTCTTC. This translates into CSAFSSSYNEQFF.

The chain is built from TRBV28 and TRBJ2-7; D might be TRBD1 (6 bases). This CDR3 is 16 amino acids long. The germline V gene encodes CDR1 MDHEN and CDR2 SYDVKM. V was cut by 5 bases and J by 3 bases, with 20 bases left in between. CDR3 nucleotides: TGTGCCAGCAGTCATTTCAAAAGAACACAGGGCTACGAGCAGTACTTC. It specifies CASSHFKRTQGYEQYF.

This clone occurred once. This chain joins TRBV28 and TRBJ2-7, with 7 nucleotides matching TRBD1. Looked up from germline, CDR1 is MDHEN and CDR2 is SYDVKM. Trimming at V came to 9 bases and at J to 2 bases, leaving 7 bases not matched to a gene. The CDR3 extends over 13 amino acids. CDR3 nucleotides: TGTGCCAGTTCTAGGGGGCAACCCTACGAGCAGTACTTC. The encoded protein is CASSRGQPYEQYF. Based on the CDR3 plus reference TRBV28 and TRBJ2-7, the full variable domain is DVKVTQSSRYLVKRTGEKVFLECVQDMDHENMFWYRQDPGLGLRLIYFSYDVKMKEKGDIPEGYSVSREKKERFSLILESASTNQTSMYLCASSRGQPYEQYFGPGTRLTVT.

In regard to this clone: The CDR3 does not close with the conserved phenylalanine or tryptophan, likely indicating a read error. The chain employs TRBV5-3 and TRBJ2-7, with D possibly being TRBD2 (5 bases). TRBV5-3 is identified as an open reading frame with a role that is uncertain. The CDR3 covers 15 residues. V lost 0 bases and J lost 0, with 10 bases in between. CDR3 loop: CARSLEASLSYEQYL. DNA for the CDR3: TGTGCCAGAAGCTTGGAGGCTAGCCTCTCCTACGAGCAGTACCTC.

This chain links TRBV30 with TRBJ2-5; D gene unclear. Germline CDR1 GTSNPN, CDR2 SVGIG (reference sequence). The ends were cut back, 5 bases at V and 4 bases at J, with 14 bases in the middle. The CDR3 has 13 amino acids. The CDR3 DNA sequence: TGTGCCTGGGGGCAGTCCCCCCGAGAGACCCAGTACTTC. It yields the protein CAWGQSPRETQYF.

The rearrangement uses TRBV4-2 and TRBJ1-2, with TRBD1 as a possible D gene (5 bases). V gave up 3 bases and J gave up 0 bases, with 14 bases separating them. The CDR3 extends over 16 amino acids. The germline CDR1 and CDR2 sequences are LGHNA and YNFKEQ. The CDR3 nucleotides are TGTGCCAGCAGCCAGGGACTGGCTACTTCTAACTATGGCTACACCTTC. Translating gives CASSQGLATSNYGYTF.

The chain couples TRBV30 to TRBJ1-5, with a weak D call TRBD1 (6 bases). Trimming stripped 0 bases from V and 3 bases from J, with 15 bases between. Per the germline V gene, CDR1 is GTSNPN and CDR2 is SVGIG (reference sequence). This CDR3 has 16 amino acids. In DNA form, the CDR3 reads TGTGCCTGGAGTGTAAACCCGGACAGTCCCAATCAGCCCCAGCATTTT. This codes for CAWSVNPDSPNQPQHF.

A single count supports this clone. The genes are TRBV7-7 and TRBJ2-1, with D possibly matching TRBD2 (5 bases). This CDR3 region has 14 residues. V was pared by 0 bases and J by 6 bases, with 9 bases between. Germline V gives CDR1 SSHAT, CDR2 FNYEAQ (reference sequence). The CDR3 reads CASSLAGAPNEQFF. DNA of the CDR3: TGTGCCAGCAGCTTAGCGGGAGCACCCAATGAGCAGTTCTTC.

This clone was recorded a few times. This sequence joins TRBV9 and TRBJ2-3; TRBD2 might be the D (5 bases). V was pared by 4 bases and J by 1 base, with 16 bases between. CDR1 and CDR2 from the germline V gene are SGDLS and YYNGEE. The CDR3 contains 16 residues. CDR3 amino acids: CASSPDLAGGTDTQYF. CDR3 DNA sequence: TGTGCCAGCAGCCCCGACCTAGCTGGAGGCACAGATACGCAGTATTTT.

The gene calls are TRBV25-1 and TRBJ2-7; 10 bases align to TRBD1. V was pared by 4 bases and J by 7 bases, with 7 bases of the junction left unmatched. The CDR3 covers 14 residues. Germline CDR1 and CDR2: MGHDK and SYGVNS. This CDR3 is CASSVLGTGVEQYF. The CDR3, as DNA: TGTGCCAGCAGTGTCCTCGGGACAGGGGTTGAGCAGTACTTC.

The rearrangement uses TRBV4-2 and TRBJ1-1; tentative D call: TRBD1 (5 bases). CDR3 length: 15 amino acids. Germline V gives CDR1 LGHNA, CDR2 YNFKEQ. Trimming shortened V by 4 bases and J by 1 base, and 13 bases separated the two germline ends. The CDR3 region is CASSLAKTGNTEAFF. CDR3 in DNA: TGTGCCAGCAGCCTTGCCAAAACAGGGAACACTGAAGCTTTCTTT.

The J gene is TRBJ2-1, the V gene TRBV5-5; unclear D gene. CDR1 is SGHKS and CDR2 is YYEKEE in the germline V gene (reference sequence). The CDR3 is made up of 15 amino acids. V was shortened by 4 bases and J by 2 bases, with 13 bases between the two germline ends. The CDR3 nucleotides are TGTGCCAGCAGCCTTGAGGCGGCCCCCTACAATGAGCAGTTCTTC. Translated: CASSLEAAPYNEQFF.

This clone has a single count. The V call is TRBV11-2, the J call TRBJ1-4; 10 positions match TRBD1. V lost 5 bases to trimming and J lost 4 bases; unmatched junction nucleotides: 1. In germline, CDR1 is SGHAT, CDR2 FQNNGV. The CDR3 consists of 14 residues. DNA for the CDR3: TGTGCCAGCAGCCGGACAGGGGGTAATGAAAAACTGTTTTTT. It codes for CASSRTGGNEKLFF.

As concerns this clone: At one end the junction does not follow the germline gene, possibly because of a read error. The chain combines TRBV18 with TRBJ1-1; D might be TRBD1 (6 bases). Germline V gene lookup returns CDR1 KGHSH and CDR2 LQKENI. This CDR3 is built from 13 residues. The CDR3 sequence: CASSAGVDTETFF. The CDR3 nucleotides are TGTGCCAGCTCAGCAGGGGTGGACACTGAAACTTTCTTT. The whole variable domain, filled in from reference TRBV18 and TRBJ1-1, reads NAGVMQNPRHLVRRRGQEARLRCSPMKGHSHVYWYRQLPEEGLKFMVYLQKENIIDESGMPKERFSAEFPKEGPSILRIQQVVRGDSAAYFCASSAGVDTETFFGQGTRLTVV.

The chain joins TRBV4-1 to TRBJ2-7, with TRBD1 matching over 7 bases. This CDR3 is built from 15 residues. From germline, CDR1 is MGHRA and CDR2 YSYEKL. Trimming cost V 1 base and J 5 bases; bases outside gene matches: 8. This chain's CDR3 is CASSQVLTGYHEQYF. In DNA form, the CDR3 reads TGCGCCAGCAGCCAAGTTTTGACAGGGTACCACGAGCAGTACTTC.

This chain connects TRBV16 to TRBJ2-1, with 7 bases that match TRBD2. The junction had 9 bases not matched to a gene; V was cut back by 0 bases and J by 10 bases. Germline V CDR1 and CDR2: KGHSY, FQNENV. CDR3 length: 15 amino acids. The CDR3 sequence: CASSQSSGTRPEQFF. Written as DNA, the CDR3 is TGTGCCAGCAGCCAATCGAGCGGGACGCGGCCCGAGCAGTTCTTC.

The chain joins TRBV9 to TRBJ2-1, with 8 bases matching TRBD2. Germline trimming cut 7 bases from V and 6 bases from J; bases unmatched to any gene: 15. Germline assignment: CDR1 SGDLS and CDR2 YYNGEE. The CDR3 runs to 16 residues. The CDR3, as DNA: TGTGCCAGCGCAGTCCTTGGGGCGGGAGGAGGCAATGAGCAGTTCTTC. It codes for CASAVLGAGGGNEQFF.

Details on this clone: The junction departs from the called germline gene at one end, perhaps through a read error. The gene calls are TRBV4-2 and TRBJ2-1; possible D gene TRBD2, 5 bases. Germline V lookup: CDR1 LGHNA, CDR2 YNFKEQ. The CDR3 has 16 residues. In DNA, the CDR3 is TGTGCCAGCAACCAAGATAGGAGCGGACCAAACAATGAGCAGTTCTTC. This translates into CASNQDRSGPNNEQFF.

V is TRBV6-1 and J is TRBJ1-4; tentative D call: TRBD1 (6 bases). This CDR3 contains 14 residues. V lost 2 bases to trimming and J lost 14 bases, with 18 bases between them. Germline CDR1 and CDR2: MNHNS and SASEGT. CDR3 residues: CASSERAGAYRLFF. The CDR3 DNA sequence: TGTGCCAGCAGTGAACGAGCGGGGGCATATCGGCTGTTTTTT.

This clone was counted between two and nine times. V and J are TRBV5-6 and TRBJ1-4; D remains ambiguous. Germline assignment: CDR1 SGHDT and CDR2 YYEEEE. V lost 3 bases and J lost 3, with 6 bases in between. This CDR3 contains 13 residues. Here the CDR3 DNA reads TGTGCCAGCAGCTCGTGGCCTAATGAAAAACTGTTTTTT. Amino acids: CASSSWPNEKLFF.

The V gene is TRBV28, the J gene TRBJ2-1; a weak D match, TRBD2 (6 bases). The CDR3 is 16 amino acids. Deletions cut 6 bases from V and 5 bases from J, with 20 bases between. Germline CDR1 reads MDHEN; CDR2 reads SYDVKM. CDR3 amino acids: CASSLIRAGGDNEQFF. CDR3 DNA sequence: TGTGCCAGCAGCCTAATTAGAGCGGGCGGGGACAATGAGCAGTTCTTC.

There are a few counts of this clone. The V and J genes are TRBV29-1 and TRBJ1-1, with D perhaps matching TRBD1 (5 bases). The V and J ends lost 4 bases and 2 bases respectively, with 11 bases between them. CDR1 and CDR2 from the germline V gene are SQVTM and ANQGSEA. CDR3 length: 13 residues. The CDR3 protein is CSVGFTGNTEAFF. Here the CDR3 DNA reads TGCAGCGTTGGGTTTACAGGCAACACTGAAGCTTTCTTT. Using reference TRBV29-1 and TRBJ1-1 for the parts outside the CDR3, the full variable domain is SAVISQKPSRDICQRGTSLTIQCQVDSQVTMMFWYRQQPGQSLTLIATANQGSEATYESGFVIDKFPISRPNLTFSTLTVSNMSPEDSSIYLCSVGFTGNTEAFFGQGTRLTVV.

The chain recombines TRBV18 with TRBJ1-1; TRBD1 matches 10 bases. This CDR3 is 15 amino acids long. Germline CDR1 and CDR2: KGHSH and LQKENI. J gave up 0 bases and V 3 bases, and 1 base lay outside the gene matches. DNA for the CDR3: TGTGCCAGCTCACCGGACAGGGGGATGAACACTGAAGCTTTCTTT. It codes for CASSPDRGMNTEAFF.

Here the CDR3 DNA reads TGTGCCAGCAGCCAAGCGGGGGTCCCCTGGCCCCAGCATTTT. It codes for CASSQAGVPWPQHF. The chain links TRBV14 to TRBJ1-5, with TRBD1 as a possible D gene (5 bases). CDR1 and CDR2 (germline): SGHDN, FVKESK. The CDR3 spans 14 residues. V shed 1 base and J shed 9 bases, with 13 bases lying between them.

The V call is TRBV21-1, the J call TRBJ2-1; TRBD1, as called in the table, went unchecked against the DNA. TRBV21-1 is listed as a pseudogene. This CDR3 comprises 13 residues. CDR3 sequence reads: CASKIRGYNEQFF. CDR3 in DNA: TGTGCCAGCAAGATCAGGGGTTACAATGAGCAGTTCTTC.

This clone was found a few times. This CDR3 reads CASSLVTGHYEQYF. The CDR3 nucleotides read TGCGCCAGCAGCTTGGTTACAGGGCACTACGAGCAGTACTTC. The gene calls are TRBV5-1 and TRBJ2-7; perhaps TRBD1 as D (6 bases). The CDR3 runs to 14 residues. The germline V and J ends were trimmed by 0 bases and 3 bases, with 10 bases remaining between them. Germline assignment: CDR1 SGHRS and CDR2 YFSETQ.